The clone carrying this TCR beta chain was seen repeatedly, ten times or more. What it binds is not known. V lost 2 bases and J 1 base, leaving 11 bases between the germline ends. The V gene's germline CDR1 is LGHDT and CDR2 YNNKEL (reference sequence). The CDR3 is 15 residues long. This sample is part of a study of T cells after yellow fever vaccination. The study's findings and limits: CD4 and CD8 compartments shared a small share of clonotypes, likely from convergent recombination.

TCRdb ran MiXCR on the 5' RACE reads and lists one entry per CDR3 protein. The table lists 310,000 or so distinct CDR3 sequences, 6.8% of them singletons. The receptor was isolated from a man younger than 35 who received the YFV17D yellow fever vaccine. The sequencing used PBMCs, collected about 49 days after the first yellow fever vaccination. The V call is TRBV3-1, the J call TRBJ1-1; no definite D call. The CDR3 nucleotides read TGTGCCAGCAGCCAAACGGGGTTGGGGAACACTGAAGCTTTCTTT. Translating it yields CASSQTGLGNTEAFF.